The 29 T cell receptor beta chains given below trace back to one sample, sequenced in a study of CD4+ T cells in melanoma (dated by TCRdb to between 2021 and 2022). Library construction relied on the immunoSEQ multiplex PCR assay. Not all clones reach the TCRdb copy of this immuneACCESS table, which keeps in-frame sequences only. Checked studies attribute under half of the gap to unresolved V genes and leave the rest unexplained. For this sample there are 55,000 or so clones; over 60% appear just once. The ten biggest clones cover 4.5% to 6% of the sample. Sample: tumor tissue. The receptors originated from a human donor with melanoma.

V and J are TRBV25-1 and TRBJ2-3; D uncertain. Trimming pared 10 bases from V and 3 bases from J, leaving 14 bases between. The CDR3 has 13 residues. CDR1 MGHDK and CDR2 SYGVNS come from the germline V gene. The CDR3 sequence is CATNSWGTDTQYF. The CDR3 DNA sequence: TGTGCCACCAACAGCTGGGGAACAGATACGCAGTATTTT.

By proportion, this clone is medium-sized. The junction shows a germline mismatch at one end, possibly a read error. V and J are TRBV20-1 and TRBJ1-2; D unresolved. Germline CDR1 reads DFQATT; CDR2 reads SNEGSKA (reference sequence). The length of the CDR3 is 11 residues. As DNA, the CDR3 is TGCAGTGCTAGAGTGGGTGGCAAGCGTTACTTC. Protein: CSARVGGKRYF.

The V and J genes are TRBV30 and TRBJ1-2, with a tentative D call TRBD1 (5 bases). Trimming took 0 bases from V and 8 from J, leaving 13 bases between them. Per germline, CDR1 GTSNPN and CDR2 SVGIG (reference sequence). There are 13 residues in the CDR3. CDR3 sequence (DNA): TGTGCCTGGAGTGTATGGGGGGACGGGGGCTACACCTTC. Protein product: CAWSVWGDGGYTF. Drawing the rest from reference TRBV30 and TRBJ1-2, the complete variable domain is SQTIHQWPATLVQPVGSPLSLECTVEGTSNPNLYWYRQAAGRGLQLLFYSVGIGQISSEVPQNLSASRPQDRQFILSSKKLLLSDSGFYLCAWSVWGDGGYTFGSGTRLTVV.

The DNA of the CDR3 is TGTGCCAGCAGCCCCACGGAGCGGCCTGAGCAGTTCTTC. Its translation: CASSPTERPEQFF. The rearrangement links TRBV7-9 to TRBJ2-1, with D perhaps matching TRBD2 (5 bases). Trimming took 5 bases from V and 9 from J, leaving 14 bases between them. This CDR3 has 13 residues. The V gene's germline CDR1 is SEHNR and CDR2 FQNEAQ (reference sequence).

The J gene is TRBJ2-3, the V gene TRBV14, with 8 bases aligning to TRBD1. The germline V gene has CDR1 SGHDN and CDR2 FVKESK. V dropped 1 base and J dropped 5; count of bases not matched to a gene: 5. The CDR3 is 15 residues long. As DNA, the CDR3 is TGTGCCAGCAGCCAAGGACAGGGGAGGATAGATACGCAGTATTTT. Protein: CASSQGQGRIDTQYF. The full variable domain, rest sourced from reference TRBV14 and TRBJ2-3, is EAGVTQFPSHSVIEKGQTVTLRCDPISGHDNLYWYRRVMGKEIKFLLHFVKESKQDESGMPNNRFLAERTGGTYSTLKVQPAELEDSGVYFCASSQGQGRIDTQYFGPGTRLTVL.

This chain joins TRBV4-1 and TRBJ2-3; no clear D gene. The V end lost 4 bases, the J end lost 4 bases, and 9 bases lay between the germline ends. Germline V lookup: CDR1 MGHRA, CDR2 YSYEKL. The CDR3 runs 13 residues. The CDR3 DNA reads TGCGCCAGCAGCCGTTATGGGGCAGATACGCAGTATTTT. This encodes CASSRYGADTQYF.

The CDR3 loop is CATSRDSKVETQYF. CDR3 nucleotides: TGTGCCACCAGCAGAGATTCGAAGGTGGAGACCCAGTACTTC. The rearrangement links TRBV15 to TRBJ2-5; D not certain. This CDR3 spans 14 amino acids. V was trimmed by 0 bases and J by 5 bases, leaving 10 bases between them. Germline CDR1 LNHNV, CDR2 YYDKDF (reference sequence).

The rearrangement joins TRBV6-1 to TRBJ2-7, with D unresolved. Germline lookup yields CDR1 MNHNS and CDR2 SASEGT. The CDR3 extends over 12 amino acids. Deletions cut 2 bases from V and 5 bases from J, with 7 bases between. The DNA of the CDR3 is TGTGCCAGCAGTGAAATTCTCGACGAGCAGTACTTC. It yields the protein CASSEILDEQYF.

This clone was counted once. The chain carries TRBV27 and TRBJ2-7, with 8 positions matching TRBD2. The germline CDR1 and CDR2 sequences are MNHEY and SMNVEV (reference sequence). Trimming cost V 0 bases and J 6 bases; bases outside gene matches: 4. The CDR3 is made up of 14 amino acids. CDR3 sequence (DNA): TGTGCCAGCAGTTTATCCAGCGGGGGTAGCGAGCAGTACTTC. It codes for CASSLSSGGSEQYF.

The V gene is TRBV11-2, the J gene TRBJ2-3; 7 bases fit TRBD1. V was clipped by 5 bases and J by 5 bases; unmatched bases: 7. The germline CDR1 and CDR2 sequences are SGHAT and FQNNGV. The CDR3 runs to 14 residues. As DNA, the CDR3 is TGTGCCAGCAGCGACGGACAGGTGGGAGATACGCAGTATTTT. Translation: CASSDGQVGDTQYF.

V gene TRBV28 combines with J gene TRBJ1-6; D remains ambiguous. With 2 bases removed from V and 10 bases from J, the gap between germline ends came to 15 bases. This CDR3 has 15 residues. Looked up from germline, CDR1 is MDHEN and CDR2 is SYDVKM. Here the CDR3 DNA reads TGTGCCAGCAGTTTACCGAACAGACAAGGATCACCCCTCCACTTT. Residues: CASSLPNRQGSPLHF.

The chain employs TRBV5-1 and TRBJ1-4, with 10 bases that match TRBD1. Trimming removed 4 bases from V and 0 bases from J; junction bases left unmatched: 0. From germline, CDR1 is SGHRS and CDR2 YFSETQ. The CDR3 contains 15 residues. The CDR3 reads CASSGQGATNEKLFF. Written as DNA, the CDR3 is TGCGCCAGCAGCGGACAGGGGGCAACTAATGAAAAACTGTTTTTT.

Of note for this clone: The sample has other DNA sequences that encode this CDR3 too. The CDR3 DNA reads as TGTGCCAGCAGCTTAGGTTTAGGAAGTAGCTACGAGCAGTACTTC. Its translation is CASSLGLGSSYEQYF. V gene TRBV7-2 combines with J gene TRBJ2-7; D not resolved. The CDR3 contains 15 residues. Germline V gives CDR1 SGHTA, CDR2 FQGNSA. V lost 1 base, J lost 3 bases, and 13 bases lay in between.

The gene calls are TRBV7-9 and TRBJ2-7; 8 bases align to TRBD1. The CDR3 runs 12 residues. V lost 7 bases and J lost 3; bases outside the gene matches: 2. The germline gives CDR1 SEHNR, CDR2 FQNEAQ (reference sequence). The CDR3 nucleotides are TGTGCCAGCACGGACAGGGACTACGAGCAGTACTTC. Protein: CASTDRDYEQYF.

This clone appeared a single time. V is TRBV4-2 and J is TRBJ2-1; D is possibly TRBD2 (6 bases). CDR1 LGHNA and CDR2 YNFKEQ come from the germline V gene. The CDR3 contains 15 residues. V lost 2 bases to trimming and J lost 6 bases, with 14 bases between them. The CDR3 spells CASSQRSGGSNEQFF. The CDR3 region has the DNA TGTGCCAGCAGCCAAAGATCCGGGGGAAGCAATGAGCAGTTCTTC.

The chain carries TRBV9 and TRBJ2-6, with D unclear. Germline values: CDR1 SGDLS, CDR2 YYNGEE. The CDR3 length is 14 residues. Trimming stripped 4 bases from V and 4 bases from J, with 9 bases between. DNA of the CDR3: TGTGCCAGCAGCCACCCAACCGGGGCCAACGTCCTGACTTTC. This encodes CASSHPTGANVLTF.

V and J are TRBV10-3 and TRBJ2-6; D unresolved. The CDR3 runs 13 residues. Trimming took 6 bases from V and 0 from J, leaving 3 bases between them. Germline-derived CDR1 and CDR2 are ENHRY and SYGVKD. The CDR3 is CAISDSGANVLTF. The CDR3 coding sequence is TGTGCCATCAGCGACTCTGGGGCCAACGTCCTGACTTTC.

In its sample, this clone ranks as medium-sized. The chain uses TRBV5-8 and TRBJ2-7; no definite D call. Trimming pared 4 bases from V and 2 bases from J, leaving 7 bases between. The CDR3 consists of 12 residues. CDR1 is SGHTS, CDR2 YDEGEE, per germline. The CDR3 sequence: CASSPTAYEQYF. Here the CDR3 DNA reads TGTGCCAGCAGCCCTACAGCCTACGAGCAGTACTTC.

V usage is TRBV7-3 and J usage is TRBJ2-5; the match to TRBD2 covers 11 bases. CDR3 length: 15 residues. Germline lookup yields CDR1 SGHTA and CDR2 FQGTGA. The J segment lost 5 bases and the V segment lost 5 bases, leaving 7 bases of the junction unmatched. The CDR3 reads CASSPHSGGAETQYF. CDR3 in DNA: TGTGCCAGCAGCCCCCATAGCGGGGGGGCCGAGACCCAGTACTTC. Full variable domain (rest looked up from reference TRBV7-3 and TRBJ2-5): GAGVSQTPSNKVTEKGKYVELRCDPISGHTALYWYRQSLGQGPEFLIYFQGTGAADDSGLPNDRFFAVRPEGSVSTLKIQRTERGDSAVYLCASSPHSGGAETQYFGPGTRLLVL.

The chain is built from TRBV6-5 and TRBJ1-2, with D perhaps TRBD1 (5 bases). Germline lookup yields CDR1 MNHEY and CDR2 SVGAGI. V was cut by 5 bases and J by 5 bases, with 12 bases left in between. The length of the CDR3 is 13 residues. The CDR3 nucleotides read TGTGCCAGCAGTGACAGCAGAGGGTATGGCTACACCTTC. Translating gives CASSDSRGYGYTF.

The J gene is TRBJ1-1, the V gene TRBV19; a possible D gene is TRBD1 (5 bases). CDR1 LNHDA and CDR2 SQIVND come from the germline V gene (reference sequence). This CDR3 is built from 12 residues. The germline V and J ends were trimmed by 6 bases and 5 bases, with 10 bases remaining between them. For the CDR3, the DNA is TGTGCCAGTAGGGGTCGGGGGACTGAAGCTTTCTTT. Translating gives CASRGRGTEAFF. Combining the CDR3 with reference TRBV19 and TRBJ1-1 gives the whole variable domain DGGITQSPKYLFRKEGQNVTLSCEQNLNHDAMYWYRQDPGQGLRLIYYSQIVNDFQKGDIAEGYSVSREKKESFPLTVTSAQKNPTAFYLCASRGRGTEAFFGQGTRLTVV.

The chain joins TRBV28 to TRBJ1-1; D is ambiguous. Per the germline V gene, CDR1 is MDHEN and CDR2 is SYDVKM. Trimming pared 4 bases from V and 1 base from J, leaving 13 bases between. The length of the CDR3 is 15 residues. The chain's CDR3 is CASSSPSTGNTEAFF. CDR3 nucleotide sequence: TGTGCCAGCAGTTCCCCCTCGACGGGGAACACTGAAGCTTTCTTT. The whole variable domain, remainder taken from reference TRBV28 and TRBJ1-1, is DVKVTQSSRYLVKRTGEKVFLECVQDMDHENMFWYRQDPGLGLRLIYFSYDVKMKEKGDIPEGYSVSREKKERFSLILESASTNQTSMYLCASSSPSTGNTEAFFGQGTRLTVV.

The chain is built from TRBV11-2 and TRBJ1-6; no clear D. The ends were cut back, 5 bases at V and 6 bases at J, with 8 bases in the middle. The length of the CDR3 is 13 residues. Looked up from germline, CDR1 is SGHAT and CDR2 is FQNNGV. The CDR3 DNA sequence: TGTGCCAGCAGCCCCCTGGGTAATTCACCCCTCCACTTT. This translates into CASSPLGNSPLHF.

The chain couples TRBV7-8 to TRBJ1-1; D not certain. Germline CDR1 reads SGHVS; CDR2 reads FQNEAQ. The CDR3 has 14 amino acids. V lost 2 bases and J 0 bases, leaving 7 bases between the germline ends. The CDR3 DNA sequence: TGTGCCAGCAGCTTATTGGTCTTGAACACTGAAGCTTTCTTT. As protein: CASSLLVLNTEAFF.

In its sample, this clone was seen a few times. The sample carries other DNA sequences with the same CDR3. This chain uses TRBV29-1 with TRBJ2-2; D may be TRBD1 (6 bases). CDR1 is SQVTM, CDR2 ANQGSEA, per germline. The CDR3 spans 14 residues. V dropped 5 bases and J dropped 1 base, with 11 bases sitting between them. CDR3 protein: CSVSGTLNTGELFF. The CDR3 DNA reads as TGCAGCGTTTCCGGGACATTGAACACCGGGGAGCTGTTTTTT.

The V call is TRBV5-4, the J call TRBJ2-3; possible D gene TRBD1, 6 bases. The CDR3 loop spans 14 amino acids. With 3 bases removed from V and 2 bases from J, the gap between germline ends came to 10 bases. Germline V CDR1 and CDR2: SGHNT, YYREEE (reference sequence). The CDR3 sequence: CASSSGTPTDTQYF. CDR3 nucleotide sequence: TGTGCCAGCAGCTCCGGGACACCCACAGATACGCAGTATTTT.

This CDR3 reads CASSQTPGQGQSPLHF. The CDR3 nucleotides are TGCGCCAGCAGCCAAACACCGGGACAGGGGCAATCACCCCTCCACTTT. The gene calls are TRBV4-3 and TRBJ1-6; 10 positions agree with TRBD1. This CDR3 region has 16 residues. The germline V gene has CDR1 LGHNA and CDR2 YSLEER. V lost 2 bases and J lost 10; bases outside the gene matches: 8.

This clone came up many times. Within the sample, other DNA sequences also encode this same CDR3. The chain is built from TRBV5-1 and TRBJ2-7; TRBD1 matches at 11 bases. The V gene's germline CDR1 is SGHRS and CDR2 YFSETQ. V dropped 2 bases and J dropped 3; count of bases not matched to a gene: 1. This CDR3 is built from 14 residues. The CDR3 spells CASSFGTGGYEQYF. The CDR3 bases are TGCGCCAGCAGCTTCGGGACAGGGGGCTACGAGCAGTACTTC.

In its sample, this clone was seen once. The chain uses TRBV7-2 and TRBJ2-5, with D possibly TRBD2 on 6 matching bases. Germline V lookup: CDR1 SGHTA, CDR2 FQGNSA. V was shortened by 5 bases and J by 3 bases, with 19 bases between the two germline ends. The CDR3 contains 16 residues. The CDR3 DNA is TGTGCCAGCAGCACCCGGACCCGGGGGACCGAAGAGACCCAGTACTTC. Protein product: CASSTRTRGTEETQYF.